Below, one TCR beta chain is given with its context. Its antigen is unidentified. The data are from a study of T cells in Graves' hyperthyroidism and ophthalmopathy. General study points: Ophthalmopathy onset followed model prediction by a median about seven months.

The CDR3 has 13 residues. Germline CDR1 SNHLY, CDR2 FYNNEI. V lost 2 bases, J lost 1 base, and 6 bases lay in between. TCR beta CDR3 regions were amplified from RNA. Carried out on the TCR CDR3, a first-round RT-PCR used the HTBI primer set. A single record per CDR3 protein comes from TCRdb applying MiXCR to the multiplex PCR reads. The sample carries over 150,000 distinct CDR3 sequences, about a sixth recorded once. PBMCs were sourced from more than 9 ml fresh peripheral blood. The chain employs TRBV2 and TRBJ2-7; no clear D gene. The sequenced material came from blood. The origin of this receptor is a woman aged 50 to 65 with Graves' hyperthyroidism. Written as DNA, the CDR3 is TGTGCCAGCAGTGAACCAGGTTCCTACGAGCAGTACTTC. It specifies CASSEPGSYEQYF.